This T cell receptor (beta chain) came from a study of CD8+ T cells in alopecia areata. RNA extraction was followed by reverse transcription into cDNA, which acted as the sequencing template. Clones were read by immunoSEQ multiplex PCR, and TCRdb kept only the in-frame ones, dropping some. The table has more than 200,000 clones, 67% seen once; the top ten hold around 1.2%. V was clipped by 5 bases and J by 2 bases, with 10 bases between them. This CDR3 has 13 amino acids. In germline, CDR1 is SEHNR, CDR2 FQNEAQ (reference sequence). This chain connects TRBV7-9 to TRBJ2-7; D call uncertain. The origin of this receptor is a human donor with alopecia areata. Sample: CD4+ T cells sorted from blood, taken at week 0. CDR3 region: CASSRLAPYEQYF. DNA for the CDR3: TGTGCCAGCAGCAGGCTTGCTCCCTACGAGCAGTACTTC.